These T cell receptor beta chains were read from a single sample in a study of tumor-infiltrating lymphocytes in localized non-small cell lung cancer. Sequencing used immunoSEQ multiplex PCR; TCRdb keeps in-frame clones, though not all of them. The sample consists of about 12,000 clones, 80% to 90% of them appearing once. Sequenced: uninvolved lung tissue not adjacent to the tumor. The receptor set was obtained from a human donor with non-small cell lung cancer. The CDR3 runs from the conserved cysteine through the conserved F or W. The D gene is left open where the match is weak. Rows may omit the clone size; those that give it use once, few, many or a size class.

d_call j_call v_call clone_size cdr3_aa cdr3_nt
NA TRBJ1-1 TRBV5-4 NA CASSLAEALNTEAFF TGTGCCAGCAGCTTGGCAGAGGCCTTGAACACTGAAGCTTTCTTT
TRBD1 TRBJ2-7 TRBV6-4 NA CASVFRRQGETHYEQYF TGTGCCAGCGTGTTTAGGAGACAGGGTGAGACCCACTACGAGCAGTACTTC
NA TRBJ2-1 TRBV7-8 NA CASSQHLNEQFF TGTGCCAGCAGCCAACACCTCAATGAGCAGTTCTTC
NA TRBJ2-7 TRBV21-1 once CASSKGGSYEQYF TGTGCCAGCAGCAAAGGAGGGAGCTACGAGCAGTACTTC
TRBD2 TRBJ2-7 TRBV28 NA CASSTPSGGNEQYF TGTGCCAGCAGTACACCATCGGGGGGGAACGAGCAGTACTTC
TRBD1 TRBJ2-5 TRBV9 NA CASSIKTGTETQYF TGTGCCAGCAGCATAAAGACAGGGACGGAGACCCAGTACTTC
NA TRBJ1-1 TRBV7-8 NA CASSSGTDEAFF TGTGCCAGCAGCAGCGGGACGGATGAAGCTTTCTTT
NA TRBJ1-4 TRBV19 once CASSEGGTNEKLFF TGTGCCAGTAGCGAGGGGGGAACTAATGAAAAACTGTTTTTT
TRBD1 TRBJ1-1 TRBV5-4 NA CASSYRGLPEAFF TGTGCCAGCAGCTACAGGGGGCTTCCTGAAGCTTTCTTT
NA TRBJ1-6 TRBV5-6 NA CASSSPGQLNSPLHF TGTGCCAGCAGCTCCCCCGGACAGCTAAATTCACCCCTCCACTTT
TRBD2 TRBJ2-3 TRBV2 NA CASRLAGADTQYF TGTGCCAGCAGACTAGCGGGCGCAGATACGCAGTATTTT
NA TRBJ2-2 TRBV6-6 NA CASIAIQVTGELFF TGTGCCAGCATCGCCATACAGGTGACCGGGGAGCTGTTTTTT
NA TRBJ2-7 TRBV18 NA CASSPGNGYEQYF TGTGCCAGCTCACCAGGGAACGGCTACGAGCAGTACTTC
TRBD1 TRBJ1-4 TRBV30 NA CAWNRGGEKLFF TGTGCCTGGAACAGGGGTGGGGAAAAACTGTTTTTT
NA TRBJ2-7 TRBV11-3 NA CASSLDPPRPGPSDGQYF TGTGCCAGCAGCTTAGATCCCCCCCGCCCAGGGCCGAGTGACGGGCAGTACTTC
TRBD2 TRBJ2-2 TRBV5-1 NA CASSLSSGDSTGELFF TGCGCCAGCAGCTTGTCGAGCGGGGACTCCACCGGGGAGCTGTTTTTT
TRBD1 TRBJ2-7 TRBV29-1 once CSVTGQGGHEQYF TGCAGCGTTACTGGACAGGGGGGCCACGAGCAGTACTTC
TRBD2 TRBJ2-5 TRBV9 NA CASSVMPSGEQETQYF TGTGCCAGCAGCGTAATGCCTAGCGGGGAACAAGAGACCCAGTACTTC
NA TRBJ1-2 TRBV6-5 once CASRALTYGYTF TGTGCCAGCAGAGCCCTCACCTATGGCTACACCTTC
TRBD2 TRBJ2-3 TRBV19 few CASSIWGGTGDTQYF TGTGCCAGTAGTATATGGGGGGGGACCGGAGATACGCAGTATTTT
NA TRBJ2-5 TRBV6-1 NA CASSEVWGHSDAGQHF TGTGCCAGCAGTGAAGTTTGGGGACACTCCGACGCGGGCCAGCACTTC
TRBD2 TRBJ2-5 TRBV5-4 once CASSLLAEETQYF TGTGCCAGCAGCCTGCTAGCGGAAGAGACCCAGTACTTC